This TCR beta chain was recorded in a study of glioma-infiltrating T cells. Amplification of TCR alpha and beta CDR3 regions from RNA used iRepertoire nested multiplex PCR. Tissue mRNA or PBMC total RNA, about 90-400 ng, went into one-step reverse transcription and amplification. TCRdb re-analysed the multiplex PCR reads in MiXCR, keeping a single row per CDR3 protein. The table has under 200,000 distinct CDR3 sequences, roughly two fifths seen once. The CDR3 has 12 amino acids. The germline gives CDR1 SQVTM, CDR2 ANQGSEA. V gave up 4 bases and J gave up 3 bases, with 8 bases separating them. Comments on this clonotype: Its antigen is unidentified.

Findings of the study overall: Only very few CDR3 sequences appeared in both tissue and blood. Gliomas, especially low-grade, showed above-expected tissue-blood divergence; non-neoplastic patients showed below.

The clonotype originates from a human donor with low-grade glioma or glioblastoma, undergoing nonglioma brain surgery, or in good health (not recorded which). The chain is built from TRBV29-1 and TRBJ2-3, with a possible D match to TRBD2 (6 bases). Material for sequencing was glioma tissue, nonneoplastic brain tissue, or PBMCs (not recorded which). The DNA for the CDR3 is TGCAGCGTTGGAGGGAGGACAGATACGCAGTATTTT. This codes for CSVGGRTDTQYF.